The source of this T cell receptor beta chain is a study of CD8 T cells in Susac syndrome. The RNA, about 0.5 to 1 ug, was put through reverse transcription using random hexamers. TCRdb ran MiXCR on the immunoSEQ multiplex PCR reads and lists one entry per CDR3 protein. The sample records 85,000 to 90,000 distinct CDR3 sequences, approximately 92% being singletons. CDR3 length: 12 amino acids. V was pared by 4 bases and J by 4 bases, with 11 bases between. Germline CDR1 is DFQATT and CDR2 is SNEGSKA (reference sequence). Sample: CD8+ T cells from PBMCs. The chain recombines TRBV20-1 with TRBJ2-7; maybe TRBD1 (5 bases). The sequence came from a human donor in good health. The CDR3 sequence: CSAKGDGYEQYF. The CDR3 DNA reads TGCAGTGCTAAAGGGGATGGGTACGAGCAGTACTTC.